This T cell receptor (beta chain) comes out of a study of T cells after yellow fever vaccination (dated by TCRdb to the late 2010s). Describing the broader study: The SMART-Seq v4 Ultra Low Input RNA kit was used to prepare libraries from fractions with low cell numbers. To follow T-cell clones before and after primary and booster YFV17D yellow fever vaccination, bulk TCR alpha and beta repertoires were sequenced over time. Two healthy male donors, one aged 18 to 30 and one aged 30 to 40 years, were included in the cohort. Blood was drawn at multiple timepoints before and after primary and secondary immunization, with bulk PBMC replicates and cell subsets isolated. Overall study results and their limits: After the booster, most of the clones that had expanded following primary vaccination were detected again (almost 98% of CD4 and roughly 90% of CD8), which suggests that memory was broadly maintained. FACS-sorted repertoires could contain abundant contaminating clonotypes from the bulk population, so computational filtering was required. A small share of clonotypes was detected in both CD4 and CD8 compartments, with the overlap likely arising from convergent recombination. The study included only a couple of donors, which limits how far the findings can be generalized. Compared with the primary T-cell response, the secondary T-cell response was faster but weaker, reaching its peak on day 5 rather than on day 15.

The germline V gene provides CDR1 SGHAT and CDR2 FQNNGV. The CDR3 has 16 amino acids, counting the end cysteine and phenylalanine. CDR3 DNA is the only sequence kept; it has 48 bases, read in frame from the first base. Clipping removes 4 bases from V and 5 bases from J, with 10 as the unmatched junction base count. Synthesis of TCR cDNA relied on 5'RACE template switching, a step that introduced a universal primer site along with unique molecular identifiers. cDNA synthesis was primed from both the TCR alpha and TCR beta constant segments. Two PCR steps were used to amplify libraries, with sample barcodes and sequencing adapters being added in the second step. Libraries were sequenced on Illumina HiSeq 2500 (2x100 bp) or NovaSeq (2x150 bp). As for the original processing: Reads were demultiplexed and collapsed into UMI consensus sequences with MIGEC, and V(D)J alignment was performed with MiXCR. Using edgeR on replicate PBMC samples, clonotypes were called vaccine-responding if FDR was below 0.01 and the log2 fold change was above 5 up to day 15. CD4 or CD8 identity was assigned to each bulk clonotype according to whether the clonotype was present at higher abundance in the sequenced CD4 repertoire or the sequenced CD8 repertoire. The public sequencing data were trimmed at Q25 with fastp and processed into clonotypes with MiXCR by TCRdb, which kept only in-frame beta chains. Records with the same CDR3 protein are collapsed into one entry carrying the most frequent genes and DNA. V and J calls and clone size were set by TCRdb, not the authors. This sample gives around 350,000 distinct CDR3 sequences in total; 6.2% of them show up just once. The ten biggest clones cover about 15% of the sample.

In this sample, this clonotype turned up a few times. Its binding antigen is unknown. Per-nucleotide qualities are absent, and no much larger clonotype sits a single base away. Explained via the paper, the treatment or condition label denotes: live attenuated yellow fever vaccine strain. At every blood-draw timepoint, two biological replicates of bulk PBMCs were collected. A standard Ficoll-Paque protocol was used to isolate PBMCs from peripheral blood. RNA was extracted with TriZol from bulk PBMCs, CD4 and CD8 fractions, and dextramer-positive and dextramer-negative fractions. The chain was built from TRBV11-2 and TRBJ2-2, with 7 central nucleotides matching TRBD1. This sequence originates from a young man who received the YFV17D yellow fever vaccine. The sample consisted of PBMCs, taken 5 days after the yellow fever booster vaccination. The DNA is TGTGCCAGCAGCTCCCAGACAGGGAAGTCTACCGGGGAGCTGTTTTTT. Translated, it gives CASSSQTGKSTGELFF.